A selection of T cell receptor beta chains follows, all from one sample in a study of radiotherapy plus CTLA-4 blockade in lung cancer. Sequencing was performed with immunoSEQ multiplex PCR; in TCRdb, only in-frame clones are kept and a portion is missing. Altogether 23,000 or so clones are present, 70% to 75% being singletons, with the ten largest covering 3% to 4%. The material sequenced was peripheral blood, taken from a patient treated with radiotherapy plus ipilimumab. The source is a human donor with non-small cell lung cancer whose response to radiotherapy plus ipilimumab could not be evaluated. Both conserved end residues are part of each CDR3. A D gene is named only where the DNA matches it firmly. A clone size is listed for some rows: how often the clone was seen (once, few, many), or a class if it is expanded.

-	TRBV2	TRBD1	TRBJ2-1	15	CASSGDRNSYNEQFF	TGTGCCAGCAGTGGGGACAGGAACTCCTACAATGAGCAGTTCTTC
-	TRBV7-2	TRBD2	TRBJ2-1	17	CASSLAGGLADYNEQFF	TGTGCCAGCAGCTTAGCGGGTGGACTAGCGGATTACAATGAGCAGTTCTTC
-	TRBV2	-	TRBJ2-5	14	CASSERWGSETQYF	TGTGCCAGCAGTGAACGGTGGGGCTCGGAGACCCAGTACTTC
-	TRBV27	TRBD1	TRBJ1-5	14	CASSIRQGGQPQHF	TGTGCCAGCAGTATCAGACAGGGCGGGCAGCCCCAGCATTTT
-	TRBV7-2	TRBD1	TRBJ1-2	13	CASRSTGFNGYTF	TGTGCCAGCAGGTCGACAGGGTTTAATGGCTACACCTTC
-	TRBV15	-	TRBJ1-3	15	CATSREIGGSDTIYF	TGTGCCACCAGCAGAGAGATAGGAGGGTCAGACACCATATATTTT
-	TRBV7-2	TRBD2	TRBJ2-7	18	CASSLGTSGSYKVYEQYF	TGTGCCAGCAGCTTAGGGACTAGCGGGAGTTATAAGGTCTACGAGCAGTACTTC
-	TRBV7-9	-	TRBJ1-4	14	CASSFTGGNEKLFF	TGTGCCAGCAGCTTCACGGGGGGTAATGAAAAACTGTTTTTT
few	TRBV7-2	-	TRBJ2-1	16	CASSPQRRNSYNEQFF	TGTGCCAGCAGCCCGCAGCGGAGAAACTCCTACAATGAGCAGTTCTTC
-	TRBV9	TRBD1	TRBJ1-2	17	CASSAMPGTAFSYGYTF	TGTGCCAGCAGCGCAATGCCCGGGACAGCCTTTTCCTATGGCTACACCTTC
few	TRBV10-3	-	TRBJ2-6	14	CAISPGAGANVLTF	TGTGCCATCAGTCCGGGGGCTGGGGCCAACGTCCTGACTTTC
-	TRBV2	-	TRBJ2-5	15	CASTRENGEGETQYF	TGTGCCAGCACGAGGGAAAACGGAGAGGGAGAGACCCAGTACTTC
-	TRBV18	TRBD1	TRBJ1-5	13	CASTGTGNQPQHF	TGTGCCAGCACCGGGACAGGGAATCAGCCCCAGCATTTT
-	TRBV27	TRBD1	TRBJ1-6	15	CASSLTGQAVVPLHF	TGTGCCAGCAGTTTAACGGGACAGGCTGTTGTGCCCCTCCACTTT
few	TRBV2	-	TRBJ2-7	12	CASRAGPYEQYF	TGTGCCAGCCGTGCGGGTCCATACGAGCAGTACTTC
-	TRBV25-1	TRBD1	TRBJ1-6	15	CASSEGNRGNSPLHF	TGTGCCAGCAGTGAAGGGAACAGGGGAAATTCACCCCTCCACTTT
-	TRBV6-1	-	TRBJ1-5	13	CATSTGPNQPQHF	TGTGCCACGTCGACAGGCCCCAATCAGCCCCAGCATTTT
-	TRBV6-6	TRBD1	TRBJ2-7	15	CASSKNRDRGNEQYF	TGTGCCAGCAGTAAAAACCGGGACAGGGGTAACGAGCAGTACTTC
-	TRBV20-1	-	TRBJ2-1	11	CSVRSGLEQFF	TGCAGTGTTAGGAGCGGGTTGGAGCAGTTCTTC
-	TRBV19	-	TRBJ2-4	12	CASMGGPHIQYF	TGTGCCAGTATGGGCGGGCCCCACATTCAGTACTTC
-	TRBV2	-	TRBJ1-1	16	CASSDSRVGGSTEAFF	TGTGCCAGCAGTGATAGCCGCGTCGGGGGGAGCACTGAAGCTTTCTTT
-	TRBV28	TRBD1	TRBJ1-2	14	CASSLGTEVYGYTF	TGTGCCAGCAGTTTAGGGACAGAAGTCTATGGCTACACCTTC
-	TRBV7-9	TRBD2	TRBJ2-1	16	CASSTRTSGSLDEQFF	TGTGCCAGCAGCACAAGGACTAGCGGGAGTTTGGATGAGCAGTTCTTC
-	TRBV2	TRBD1	TRBJ1-6	15	CASSETGGRNSPLHF	TGTGCCAGCAGTGAAACAGGGGGTCGAAATTCACCCCTCCACTTT
-	TRBV27	TRBD2	TRBJ2-2	15	CASSSLGGRTGELFF	TGTGCCAGCAGTTCCCTCGGCGGGAGGACCGGGGAGCTGTTTTTT
-	TRBV4-1	-	TRBJ2-7	11	CASSQGDEQYF	TGCGCCAGCAGCCAAGGAGACGAGCAGTACTTC
-	TRBV7-2	-	TRBJ2-6	15	CASSKGSSGANVLTF	TGTGCCAGCAGCAAAGGGAGCTCTGGGGCCAACGTCCTGACTTTC
-	TRBV27	TRBD2	TRBJ2-1	18	CASSLDVSGGRAGDEQFF	TGTGCCAGCAGTTTAGACGTGTCTGGCGGGAGGGCGGGTGATGAGCAGTTCTTC
-	TRBV19	TRBD2	TRBJ2-1	15	CASSGLAGGRNEQFF	TGTGCCAGTAGTGGACTAGCGGGAGGAAGGAATGAGCAGTTCTTC
few	TRBV5-5	-	TRBJ2-5	14	CASSLSGSMETQYF	TGTGCCAGCAGCTTGTCAGGGTCGATGGAGACCCAGTACTTC
-	TRBV15	TRBD2	TRBJ2-7	16	CATSNRGSGRGGEQYF	TGTGCCACCAGCAACCGGGGGAGCGGGAGGGGAGGCGAGCAGTACTTC
-	TRBV30	TRBD1	TRBJ1-5	14	CAWSPGTGNQPQHF	TGTGCCTGGAGCCCAGGGACAGGGAATCAGCCCCAGCATTTT
-	TRBV11-2	-	TRBJ2-1	14	CASSQRVTYNEQFF	TGTGCCAGCAGTCAGCGGGTAACCTACAATGAGCAGTTCTTC
-	TRBV2	-	TRBJ2-1	16	CASSELGFSSYNEQFF	TGTGCCAGCAGTGAGCTAGGATTTAGCTCCTACAATGAGCAGTTCTTC
-	TRBV30	-	TRBJ1-6	13	CAWSFTENSPLHF	TGTGCCTGGAGTTTTACCGAGAATTCACCCCTCCACTTT
-	TRBV9	TRBD2	TRBJ2-1	17	CASSVGIGTSGYNEQFF	TGTGCCAGCAGCGTAGGGATCGGGACTAGCGGCTACAATGAGCAGTTCTTC
few	TRBV6-6	TRBD1	TRBJ2-7	15	CASSYTGQGFYEQYF	TGTGCCAGCAGTTATACGGGACAGGGGTTCTACGAGCAGTACTTC
-	TRBV11-3	-	TRBJ2-2	13	CASSLGTTGELFF	TGTGCCAGCAGCTTAGGGACTACCGGGGAGCTGTTTTTT
few	TRBV18	-	TRBJ2-3	17	CASSPVARGSSTDTQYF	TGTGCCAGCTCACCAGTAGCTCGGGGATCGAGCACAGATACGCAGTATTTT
-	TRBV15	TRBD1	TRBJ2-7	13	CATSTRQGYEQYF	TGTGCCACCAGCACACGACAGGGCTACGAGCAGTACTTC
-	TRBV6-4	-	TRBJ2-3	13	CASKGGSQDTQYF	TGTGCCAGCAAAGGGGGTAGCCAAGATACGCAGTATTTT
-	TRBV9	-	TRBJ2-7	14	CASSVAGDDYEQYF	TGTGCCAGCAGCGTAGCGGGAGACGACTACGAGCAGTACTTC
-	TRBV12-5	TRBD2	TRBJ2-2	14	CASGRTRVIGELFF	TGTGCTAGTGGCCGGACTAGAGTAATCGGGGAGCTGTTTTTT
few	TRBV9	-	TRBJ1-6	16	CASSLHPRVGNSPLHF	TGTGCCAGCAGCCTCCATCCCCGGGTTGGGAATTCACCCCTCCACTTT
-	TRBV4-2	TRBD1	TRBJ1-2	15	CASSPGTGLNYGYTF	TGTGCCAGCAGCCCTGGGACAGGGTTAAACTATGGCTACACCTTC
-	TRBV27	TRBD1	TRBJ2-5	14	CASSFSDRAGTQYF	TGTGCCAGCAGTTTTTCGGACAGGGCGGGGACCCAGTACTTC
-	TRBV4-3	-	TRBJ2-7	16	CASSQDWGRVFYEQYF	TGCGCCAGCAGCCAAGATTGGGGCAGGGTTTTCTACGAGCAGTACTTC
-	TRBV6-6	-	TRBJ2-3	14	CASSKDDGTNTQYF	TGTGCCAGCAGCAAAGATGATGGGACAAATACGCAGTATTTT
-	TRBV18	-	TRBJ2-7	13	CASSRAGEDEQYF	TGTGCCAGCTCACGGGCAGGGGAAGACGAGCAGTACTTC
-	TRBV15	-	TRBJ2-7	14	CATSRERVPERQYF	TGTGCCACCAGCAGAGAGAGGGTTCCCGAGAGGCAGTACTTC
-	TRBV7-9	-	TRBJ1-1	15	CASSSNHGGDTEAFF	TGTGCCAGCAGCAGCAACCATGGGGGGGATACTGAAGCTTTCTTT
-	TRBV19	TRBD1	TRBJ1-4	13	CASSIGTVPKLFF	TGTGCCAGTAGTATCGGGACAGTTCCCAAACTGTTTTTT
-	TRBV28	-	TRBJ2-6	16	CASRSAGGSGANVLTF	TGTGCCAGCAGATCGGCAGGGGGGTCTGGGGCCAACGTCCTGACTTTC
-	TRBV10-2	TRBD2	TRBJ2-1	15	CASSLAGGPGNEQFF	TGCGCCAGCAGTTTAGCGGGAGGGCCAGGCAATGAGCAGTTCTTC
-	TRBV6-5	TRBD1	TRBJ2-2	14	CASQGQPATGELFF	TGTGCCAGCCAGGGACAGCCGGCCACCGGGGAGCTGTTTTTT